This T cell receptor beta chain is from a study of PD-1 blockade in mismatch repair-deficient tumors. Across the whole study: Patients had roughly twelve mismatch repair-deficient cancer types, all previously treated and progressing.

General study findings and limits: Tumor-resident clones, often absent from pretreatment blood, expanded after pembrolizumab and then contracted.

In regard to this clone: Antigen unknown.

Germline V CDR1 and CDR2: SGHDT, YYEEEE. The CDR3 runs to 16 residues. Trimming took 1 base from V and 1 from J, leaving 14 bases between them. PCR or immunohistochemistry showed mismatch repair deficiency in every enrolled patient. The TCR-sequenced patients were three responders to pembrolizumab. Generated by immunoSEQ multiplex PCR, the TCRdb table keeps only in-frame clones and is missing some. The sample lists 85,000 to 130,000 clones, over 75% occurring once. This TCR was sampled from an adult with mismatch repair-deficient cancer. Sequencing used peripheral blood, obtained roughly 35 weeks after starting pembrolizumab. This rearrangement joins TRBV5-6 to TRBJ1-1; no firm D call. The DNA of the CDR3 is TGTGCCAGCAGCTTGCTGTTAGGGTCGACGAACACTGAAGCTTTCTTT. Its protein product is CASSLLLGSTNTEAFF.